This T cell receptor (beta chain) is drawn from a study of T cell clones after liver transplantation. For the study at large: Draws occurred before transplant, before withdrawal, and after complete or failed withdrawal.

This clone was seen only once. V lost 5 bases, J lost 0 bases, and 11 bases lay in between. The CDR3 totals 14 residues. CDR1 is SQVTM and CDR2 is ANQGSEA in the germline V gene. This table comes from immunoSEQ multiplex PCR, and its TCRdb copy is limited to in-frame clones, with some not included. In the table there are some 120,000 clones, approximately 90% of which are singletons. The chain links TRBV29-1 to TRBJ2-1; D uncertain. The sequence was collected from a human patient who received a liver transplant. Some of the T cells might come from the graft donor. The sample was CD4+ T cells from blood, taken 12 months after liver transplant. The DNA of the CDR3 is TGCAGCGTTACTAAAGCGAGCTCCTACAATGAGCAGTTCTTC. This codes for CSVTKASSYNEQFF.